This T cell receptor (beta chain) was captured in a study of cytomegalovirus exposure and HLA in healthy donors. At the level of the study: There were a few hundred genotyped donors. Of these, about 81% fell in the genetic ancestry cluster associated with self-reported Caucasian donors. The study, taken as a whole, reports: Reportedly, fewer N-insertions than the approximately 690-donor mean appeared in an Asian-associated ancestry cluster in a later analysis. Generally TCR sequences proved uncommon, though certain public TCRs appeared in numerous donors.

This clone was picked up a small number of times. What it binds is not known. The primer mix had 60 Vbeta and 13 Jbeta primers. Assay: immunoSEQ multiplex PCR; the TCRdb copy retains only in-frame clones and omits some. The data contain 99,000 or so clones, approximately 82% of them seen just once; the ten biggest clones take up approximately 4%. CDR1 and CDR2 (germline): MNHEY, SVGAGI. The CDR3 length is 15 residues. Unmatched junction bases numbered 5, after V lost 2 bases and J lost 4 bases. V usage is TRBV6-5 and J usage is TRBJ1-1; TRBD1 aligns across 9 bases. This TCR derives from a female donor in good health and CMV-seropositive. The sequenced sample consisted of PBMCs. Here the CDR3 reads CASSYPGQGSTEAFF. The CDR3 DNA reads as TGTGCCAGCAGTTACCCTGGACAGGGGAGCACTGAAGCTTTCTTT.